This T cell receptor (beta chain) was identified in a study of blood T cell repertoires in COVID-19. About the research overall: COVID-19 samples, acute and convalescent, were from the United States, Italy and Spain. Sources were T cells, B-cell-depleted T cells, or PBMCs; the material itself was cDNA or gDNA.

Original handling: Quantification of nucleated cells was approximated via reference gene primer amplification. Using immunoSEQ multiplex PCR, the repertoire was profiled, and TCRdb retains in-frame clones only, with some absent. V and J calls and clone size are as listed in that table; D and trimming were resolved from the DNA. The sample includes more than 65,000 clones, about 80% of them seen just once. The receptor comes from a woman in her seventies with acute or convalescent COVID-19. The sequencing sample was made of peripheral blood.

The CDR3 nucleotides are TGTGCCAGTAGCCGGGACAGAAATGAGCAGTTCTTC. Translation gives CASSRDRNEQFF. The chain uses TRBV19 and TRBJ2-1; 7 bases align to TRBD1. CDR1 and CDR2 from the germline V gene are LNHDA and SQIVND (reference sequence). The CDR3 loop spans 12 amino acids. After removal of 6 bases from V and 7 bases from J, the junction contained 3 bases not matched to a gene.